This TCR beta chain was captured by sequencing in a study of blood T cell repertoires in COVID-19. Study in general: The cDNA or gDNA used as material had been derived from T cells, B-cell-depleted T cells, or PBMCs.

The CDR3 runs to 16 residues. The V and J ends lost 2 bases and 5 bases, in that order; junction bases with no gene match: 8. Germline CDR1 SGHTA, CDR2 FQGTGA. Original analysis: Nucleated cell counts were estimated from reference gene primer amplification. TCRdb's table, derived via immunoSEQ multiplex PCR, lists solely in-frame clones and lacks some. That table furnishes V, J and clone size, whereas the DNA furnished D and trimming. The table includes about 160,000 clones, 85% to 95% detected once. The rearrangement links TRBV7-3 to TRBJ2-3, with 9 bases aligning to TRBD2. The sequence came from a woman between 50 and 59 years old with acute or convalescent COVID-19. Source material: peripheral blood. The CDR3 nucleotides are TGTGCCAGCAGCTTATCCGGCGGGAGGGTCAAAGATACGCAGTATTTT. It codes for CASSLSGGRVKDTQYF.